This TCR beta chain stems from a study of shared clonotypes between healthy human individuals. Study information: Donor composition was a couple of women and a few men, aged 18 to 49. The study, taken as a whole, reports: Memory subsets generally showed lower estimated richness than naive subsets. It was observed that approximately 5% of naive CD4 clonotypes were shared across several donors.

Naive CD8 cells, CD45RO-negative and positively selected for CCR7, excluded terminally differentiated effector memory CD45RA+ cells. A word on this clone: Its cognate antigen is unknown.

The CDR3 extends over 14 amino acids. V was shortened by 5 bases and J by 0 bases, with 8 bases between the two germline ends. CDR1 is SGHAT and CDR2 is FQNNGV in the germline V gene. Under the authors' procedure: ImmunoSEQ junction-only sequences lacked quality scores, so their filtering differed. TCRdb's copy holds only in-frame clones and misses some; the assay was immunoSEQ multiplex PCR. For V, J and clone size, that table is used; D and trimming come from the DNA. The table includes around 1.9 million clones, 90% to 95% detected once. The chain recombines TRBV11-2 with TRBJ1-3, with D unclear. This TCR was recovered from a man between 18 and 35 years old in good health. Some clones in this sample may be carry-over from other donors' samples. The sequenced sample consisted of naive CD8+ T cells from PBMCs. CDR3 bases: TGTGCCAGCAGCCCTATAGGCTCTGGAAACACCATATATTTT. Its protein is CASSPIGSGNTIYF.